This T cell receptor (beta chain) was sequenced during a study of graft-versus-host responses after intestinal transplantation. Study background: All recipients were transplanted with multivisceral, liver-intestinal, or isolated intestinal grafts. All of the recipients had induction that used anti-thymocyte globulin, then tacrolimus and steroids for 2 to 3 years.

The assay was immunoSEQ multiplex PCR, and TCRdb's table has in-frame clones only and misses some. The profile shows approximately 10,000 clones, approximately 30% of them singletons. The CDR3 is 14 amino acids. Trimming cost V 1 base and J 5 bases, with 11 bases left between them. Looked up from germline, CDR1 is LNHNV and CDR2 is YYDKDF (reference sequence). General study points: Allograft clonal ratios (graft-versus-host to host-versus-graft) were high in patients who had graft-donor T cell macrochimerism.

Sorting of proliferating CFSE-low CD3+CD4+ and CD3+CD8+ responders took place after the reaction. The sequencing used alloreactive CD4+ T cells from a mixed lymphocyte reaction culture, collected before transplantation. The subset is: CFSE-low proliferating T cells sorted from roughly 6-day pre-transplant mixed lymphocyte reaction (GvH or HvG direction). V usage is TRBV15 and J usage is TRBJ1-2; perhaps TRBD1 as D (5 bases). This clonotype originated in a human patient who was an organ donor for intestinal transplantation. For the CDR3, the DNA is TGTGCCACCAGCAGAGGCGGAGGGGCTTATGGCTACACCTTC. Amino acids: CATSRGGGAYGYTF.